This TCR beta chain was documented in a study of identifying expanded T cells in peripheral blood. Study findings and constraints: Clone count variance between approximately two-week samples rose with total template count.

Method: immunoSEQ multiplex PCR; TCRdb's copy keeps in-frame clones and lacks some. The sample carries roughly 92,000 clones, around nine tenths recorded once. In the case of this clone: The antigen is unknown.

Trimming at V came to 1 base and at J to 11 bases, leaving 8 bases not matched to a gene. CDR3 length: 16 residues. Germline CDR1 is SGHAT and CDR2 is FQNNGV. The sequence derives from a person aged 18 to 75 in good health. Sequenced material: blood. V usage is TRBV11-2 and J usage is TRBJ1-6; TRBD1 agrees at 10 bases. Here the CDR3 reads CASSLGGTGVYPPLHF. CDR3 bases: TGTGCCAGCAGCTTAGGGGGGACAGGGGTCTACCCACCCCTCCACTTT.